The 2 T cell receptor beta chains in this list originate from one sample, sequenced in a study of CD8 T cells in Susac syndrome. A quantity of roughly 0.5 to 1 ug RNA underwent reverse transcription using random hexamers. TCRdb reanalysed the immunoSEQ multiplex PCR reads using MiXCR and keeps one entry per CDR3 protein. The sample records roughly 250,000 distinct CDR3 sequences, almost 97% being singletons. Sequencing was done on a sample of CD4+ T cells from PBMCs. These receptors were collected from a human donor with Susac syndrome.

The chain uses TRBV29-1 and TRBJ1-2; D is unresolved. This CDR3 has 16 amino acids. The germline CDR1 and CDR2 sequences are SQVTM and ANQGSEA. V lost 0 bases to trimming and J lost 4 bases, with 18 bases between them. The CDR3 DNA reads as TGCAGCGTTGAAGATAGAGTGGTCCGAGTAGGCTATGGCTACACCTTC. Translation: CSVEDRVVRVGYGYTF. The full variable domain, completed using reference TRBV29-1 and TRBJ1-2, is SAVISQKPSRDICQRGTSLTIQCQVDSQVTMMFWYRQQPGQSLTLIATANQGSEATYESGFVIDKFPISRPNLTFSTLTVSNMSPEDSSIYLCSVEDRVVRVGYGYTFGSGTRLTVV.

The J gene is TRBJ2-5, the V gene TRBV12-3 or TRBV12-4; the D gene is possibly TRBD1 (6 bases). Between the trimmed V and J ends, which lost 7 bases and 5 bases, there was a span of 14 bases. This CDR3 contains 13 residues. The CDR3 nucleotides are TGTGCCAGCAATACGTGGGGGCTCGAGACCCAGTACTTC. Translation gives CASNTWGLETQYF.